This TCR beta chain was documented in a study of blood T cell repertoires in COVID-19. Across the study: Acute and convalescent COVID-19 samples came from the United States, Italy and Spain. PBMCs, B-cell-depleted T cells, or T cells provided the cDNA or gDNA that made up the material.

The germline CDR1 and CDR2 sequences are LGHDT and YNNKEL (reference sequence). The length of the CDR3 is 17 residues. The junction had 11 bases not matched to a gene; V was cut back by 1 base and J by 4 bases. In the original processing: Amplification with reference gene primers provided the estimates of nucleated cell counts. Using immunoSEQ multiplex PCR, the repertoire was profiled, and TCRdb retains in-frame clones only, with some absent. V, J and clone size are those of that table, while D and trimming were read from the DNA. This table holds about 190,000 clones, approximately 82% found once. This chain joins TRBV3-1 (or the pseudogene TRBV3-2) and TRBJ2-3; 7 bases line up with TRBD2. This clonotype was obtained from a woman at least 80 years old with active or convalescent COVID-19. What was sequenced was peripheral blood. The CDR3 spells CASSQGVRRGKADTQYF. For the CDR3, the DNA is TGTGCCAGCAGCCAAGGGGTACGGCGGGGGAAGGCAGATACGCAGTATTTT.